This TCR beta chain was identified during a study of T cells in Graves' hyperthyroidism and ophthalmopathy. V dropped 5 bases and J dropped 3 bases, with 17 bases sitting between them. CDR1 and CDR2 from the germline V gene are SGHAT and FQNNGV. The CDR3 has 15 amino acids. This clonotype was seen repeatedly, ten times or more. What it recognizes is unknown. From RNA transcripts, TCR beta CDR3 regions were amplified. With the HTBI primer set, the TCR CDR3 went through a first round of RT-PCR. TCRdb re-analysed the multiplex PCR reads in MiXCR, keeping a single row per CDR3 protein. In the table there are about 400,000 distinct CDR3 sequences, approximately 14% of which are singletons. Together with thyroid ultrasound, orbital computed tomography, serum thyroxine and TRAb, clinical symptoms were used for diagnoses. Study-level results: The model's output predicted ophthalmopathy at a median of 6.5 months prior to onset. Blood also carried most thyroid clonotypes expanded above 0.001.

The sequence was obtained from a woman aged 18-29 years with Graves' hyperthyroidism. The sample consisted of blood. The V and J genes are TRBV11-2 and TRBJ2-7; no definite D call. CDR3 coding DNA: TGTGCCAGCAGCCCGCCATTTGTGCAGTTCTACGAGCAGTACTTC. Encoded protein: CASSPPFVQFYEQYF.